This is a list of T cell receptor beta chains from one sample in a study of blood T cell dynamics during melanoma immunotherapy. The data were produced by immunoSEQ multiplex PCR, yet TCRdb's version contains in-frame clones alone and is incomplete. The table shows 10,000 to 13,000 clones, with more than 70% occurring only once. The material sequenced was blood, taken from a patient treated with checkpoint blockade. The receptors were gathered from a human donor with melanoma. The CDR3 runs from the conserved cysteine through the conserved F or W. Fields, in order: clone size, J gene, D gene, V gene, CDR3 length, CDR3 DNA, CDR3 protein. A D gene is named only where the DNA matches it firmly. Only some rows state a clone size, as once, few, many or a class for expanded clones.

size: few; J: TRBJ2-1; D: .; V: TRBV5-1; length: 17; DNA: TGCGCCAGCAGCTTGGCGCCGGCGATTTTCTCCTACAATGAGCAGTTCTTC; CDR3: CASSLAPAIFSYNEQFF
size: .; J: TRBJ2-3; D: .; V: TRBV4-3; length: 15; DNA: TGCGCCAGCAGCCAGTTTGGCGGGGCGAGAGATACGCAGTATTTT; CDR3: CASSQFGGARDTQYF
size: .; J: TRBJ1-3; D: .; V: TRBV5-4; length: 16; DNA: TGTGCCAGCAGCTCTTCCGCCGGGGCGGAAGGAAACACCATATATTTT; CDR3: CASSSSAGAEGNTIYF
size: .; J: TRBJ1-2; D: .; V: TRBV10-2; length: 14; DNA: TGCGCCAGCAGTGAGTCTCCCTCTAACTATGGCTACACCTTC; CDR3: CASSESPSNYGYTF
size: .; J: TRBJ2-7; D: .; V: TRBV10-3; length: 14; DNA: TGTGCCATCAGTGGGTGGGAAGGGGCGGGCGAGCAGTACTTC; CDR3: CAISGWEGAGEQYF
size: .; J: TRBJ1-4; D: .; V: TRBV15; length: 13; DNA: TGTGCCACCAGCGCCCAAGGGTATGAAAAACTGTTTTTT; CDR3: CATSAQGYEKLFF
size: .; J: TRBJ1-2; D: .; V: TRBV7-6; length: 14; DNA: TGTGCCAGCAGCTTAGCGGCGTCTGCCGGGGGCTACACCTTC; CDR3: CASSLAASAGGYTF
size: few; J: TRBJ1-5; D: TRBD1; V: TRBV7-8; length: 15; DNA: TGTGCCAGCAGCCTCGGACAGGATGGCCGTCAGCCCCAGCATTTT; CDR3: CASSLGQDGRQPQHF
size: .; J: TRBJ2-1; D: TRBD2; V: TRBV13; length: 17; DNA: TGTGCCAGCAGCTCCTTATTAGCGGGGCCCTCCTACAATGAGCAGTTCTTC; CDR3: CASSSLLAGPSYNEQFF
size: .; J: TRBJ2-3; D: TRBD1; V: TRBV10-3; length: 16; DNA: TGTGCCATCAGTGAAGGTGACAGGGGGGATACAGATACGCAGTATTTT; CDR3: CAISEGDRGDTDTQYF
size: .; J: TRBJ2-7; D: TRBD2; V: TRBV7-2; length: 15; DNA: TGTGCCAGCAGCTTCCCGGGAGGAAGGACCTACGAGCAGTACTTC; CDR3: CASSFPGGRTYEQYF
size: .; J: TRBJ1-2; D: .; V: TRBV29-1; length: 13; DNA: TGCAGCGTTAGAGACATAGCTAACTATGGCTACACCTTC; CDR3: CSVRDIANYGYTF
size: .; J: TRBJ2-5; D: TRBD1; V: TRBV29-1; length: 12; DNA: TGCAGCGCCGCGACAGGGCCGGGGACCCAGTACTTC; CDR3: CSAATGPGTQYF
size: .; J: TRBJ1-4; D: .; V: TRBV19; length: 14; DNA: TGTGCCAGTAGTATAGCGGTGTTAAATGAAAAACTGTTTTTT; CDR3: CASSIAVLNEKLFF
size: .; J: TRBJ2-1; D: .; V: TRBV9; length: 14; DNA: TGTGCCAGCAGCCCAGCGTGGGCCGCCAATGAGCAGTTCTTC; CDR3: CASSPAWAANEQFF
size: .; J: TRBJ2-4; D: .; V: TRBV7-2; length: 15; DNA: TGTGCCAGCAGCCTACAGGTGCAAGCCAAAAACATTCAGTACTTC; CDR3: CASSLQVQAKNIQYF
size: .; J: TRBJ2-3; D: TRBD1; V: TRBV7-3; length: 15; DNA: TGTGCCAGCAGCCCAGGGGGCAGGGGGGCGGACACGCAGTATTTT; CDR3: CASSPGGRGADTQYF
size: .; J: TRBJ2-3; D: TRBD2; V: TRBV19; length: 14; DNA: TGTGCCAGTGTGACTAGCGGGAACACAGATACGCAGTATTTT; CDR3: CASVTSGNTDTQYF
size: .; J: TRBJ1-4; D: .; V: TRBV15; length: 15; DNA: TGTGCCACCAGCAGAGGGTTGCAGGCGAATGAAAAACTGTTTTTT; CDR3: CATSRGLQANEKLFF
size: .; J: TRBJ2-3; D: .; V: TRBV7-3; length: 14; DNA: TGTGCCAGCAGCTTAGGGGCAGCCACAGATACGCAGTATTTT; CDR3: CASSLGAATDTQYF
size: once; J: TRBJ2-3; D: .; V: TRBV5-8; length: 15; DNA: TGTGCCAGCAGCTTGGTCGCGGAGAACACAGATACGCAGTATTTT; CDR3: CASSLVAENTDTQYF
size: once; J: TRBJ2-1; D: .; V: TRBV7-2; length: 15; DNA: TGTGCCAGCAGCCCGGGCCGTGCGGAAAACAATGAGCAGTTCTTC; CDR3: CASSPGRAENNEQFF
size: once; J: TRBJ2-7; D: TRBD1; V: TRBV2; length: 13; DNA: TGTGCCAGCAGGGGGACAGGGTCCTACGAGCAGTACTTC; CDR3: CASRGTGSYEQYF
size: .; J: TRBJ2-5; D: TRBD2; V: TRBV7-2; length: 16; DNA: TGTGCCAGCAGCTCTGGACTAGCGGGGGTGCAAGAGACCCAGTACTTC; CDR3: CASSSGLAGVQETQYF
size: .; J: TRBJ2-7; D: TRBD1; V: TRBV6-1; length: 14; DNA: TGTGCCAGCAGTGAAACGGGACAGACTTACGAGCAGTACTTC; CDR3: CASSETGQTYEQYF
size: .; J: TRBJ2-3; D: .; V: TRBV7-9; length: 15; DNA: TGTGCCAGCAGCCTCCGAACTAATCAAAAAGATACGCAGTATTTT; CDR3: CASSLRTNQKDTQYF
size: .; J: TRBJ1-6; D: .; V: TRBV19; length: 16; DNA: TGTGCCAGTAGTATGAGTGGGAATTGGCATAATTCACCCCTCCACTTT; CDR3: CASSMSGNWHNSPLHF
size: .; J: TRBJ2-7; D: .; V: TRBV2; length: 15; DNA: TGTGCCAGCAGTGACCACCGGGACATTTCCTACGAGCAGTACTTC; CDR3: CASSDHRDISYEQYF
size: once; J: TRBJ2-7; D: TRBD2; V: TRBV11-3; length: 16; DNA: TGTGCCAGCAGCCCCTCGGGGGATAGCGGGATCGACGAGCAGTACTTC; CDR3: CASSPSGDSGIDEQYF
size: .; J: TRBJ1-6; D: .; V: TRBV6-5; length: 15; DNA: TGTGCCCGCAGTTACTCACAGGACTTTGATGTGGCCCTCCACTTT; CDR3: CARSYSQDFDVALHF
size: .; J: TRBJ1-4; D: TRBD1; V: TRBV30; length: 15; DNA: TGTGCCTGGAGTGTGGGCGGGACAGGGAGTGAAAAACTGTTTTTT; CDR3: CAWSVGGTGSEKLFF
size: .; J: TRBJ2-3; D: .; V: TRBV5-1; length: 15; DNA: TGCGCCAGCAGCCAGAGGGGGGCTCGCACAGATACGCAGTATTTT; CDR3: CASSQRGARTDTQYF
size: .; J: TRBJ1-1; D: .; V: TRBV6-5; length: 15; DNA: TGTGCCAGCAGTTACTTGGGGACCCTGAACACTGAAGCTTTCTTT; CDR3: CASSYLGTLNTEAFF
size: once; J: TRBJ2-3; D: .; V: TRBV4-3; length: 17; DNA: TGCGCCAGCAGCCAAGATATCGGGACCTCTAGCACAGATACGCAGTATTTT; CDR3: CASSQDIGTSSTDTQYF
size: .; J: TRBJ1-2; D: TRBD1; V: TRBV9; length: 14; DNA: TGTGCCAGCAGCGTAGTTGGGACAGGGGTAGGCTACACCTTC; CDR3: CASSVVGTGVGYTF
size: .; J: TRBJ2-3; D: .; V: TRBV6-5; length: 14; DNA: TGTGCCAGCAGCCCGGTCGGGTACACAGATACGCAGTATTTT; CDR3: CASSPVGYTDTQYF
size: .; J: TRBJ2-3; D: TRBD2; V: TRBV30; length: 14; DNA: TGTGCCCGCGCGCCGGGACTAGGCACAGATACGCAGTATTTT; CDR3: CARAPGLGTDTQYF
size: .; J: TRBJ2-5; D: .; V: TRBV6-5; length: 15; DNA: TGTGCCAGCAGCCCCTGGACGCGAAACCAAGAGACCCAGTACTTC; CDR3: CASSPWTRNQETQYF
size: .; J: TRBJ2-7; D: TRBD1; V: TRBV9; length: 12; DNA: TGTGCCAGCAGCGGGACAGGCCGCGAGCAGTACTTC; CDR3: CASSGTGREQYF
size: .; J: TRBJ2-5; D: TRBD2; V: TRBV7-2; length: 17; DNA: TGTGCCAGCAGCTTAGGTGGTATGCGGGGGGGCCAAGAGACCCAGTACTTC; CDR3: CASSLGGMRGGQETQYF
size: .; J: TRBJ2-5; D: TRBD1; V: TRBV30; length: 13; DNA: TGTGCCTGTGATATAGGGGGCGGAGAGACCCAGTACTTC; CDR3: CACDIGGGETQYF
size: .; J: TRBJ2-5; D: TRBD1; V: TRBV5-1; length: 14; DNA: TGCGCCAGCAGCCCGGACAGGGCAGAAGAGACCCAGTACTTC; CDR3: CASSPDRAEETQYF
size: .; J: TRBJ1-4; D: .; V: TRBV19; length: 14; DNA: TGTGCCAGTAGTATATCACCGGTTAATGAAAAACTGTTTTTT; CDR3: CASSISPVNEKLFF
size: .; J: TRBJ2-5; D: TRBD2; V: TRBV10-3; length: 18; DNA: TGTGCCATCAGTGAATCGGCAGCGGGGGGGCCGGACCAAGAGACCCAGTACTTC; CDR3: CAISESAAGGPDQETQYF
size: .; J: TRBJ2-5; D: .; V: TRBV7-2; length: 12; DNA: TGTGCCAGCAGCTTAGCGCTTCAGACCCAGTACTTC; CDR3: CASSLALQTQYF
size: .; J: TRBJ1-1; D: .; V: TRBV7-9; length: 15; DNA: TGTGCCAGCAGCTTCGACCGCGTCGAGAACACTGAAGCTTTCTTT; CDR3: CASSFDRVENTEAFF
size: .; J: TRBJ2-3; D: .; V: TRBV5-6; length: 15; DNA: TGTGCCAGCAGCCCAACTACAGGGTCCACAGATACGCAGTATTTT; CDR3: CASSPTTGSTDTQYF
size: .; J: TRBJ2-2; D: TRBD2; V: TRBV7-2; length: 20; DNA: TGTGCCAGCAGCTTAGCAGGGGGGAGGTGGCTAGCGGGGATGAGCGGGGAGCTGTTTTTT; CDR3: CASSLAGGRWLAGMSGELFF
size: .; J: TRBJ1-3; D: .; V: TRBV9; length: 15; DNA: TGTGCCAGCAGCGTAGTGGGGGGAGGTGGAAACACCATATATTTT; CDR3: CASSVVGGGGNTIYF
size: .; J: TRBJ1-3; D: .; V: TRBV28; length: 13; DNA: TGTGCCGCCCGTACCACTCGGGGAAACACCATATATTTT; CDR3: CAARTTRGNTIYF
size: .; J: TRBJ2-5; D: TRBD2; V: TRBV12-5; length: 14; DNA: TGTGCTAGTGGTTCGCCGTGGGGGGGAGAGACCCAGTACTTC; CDR3: CASGSPWGGETQYF
size: .; J: TRBJ2-7; D: TRBD1; V: TRBV4-3; length: 17; DNA: TGCGCCAGCAGCCAAGACGTCGGACAGGGGTCCTACTACGAGCAGTACTTC; CDR3: CASSQDVGQGSYYEQYF
size: .; J: TRBJ1-5; D: TRBD1; V: TRBV19; length: 15; DNA: TGTGCCAGTACCGAGACCGGGGACAGGGGCCAGCCCCAGCATTTT; CDR3: CASTETGDRGQPQHF
size: once; J: TRBJ1-1; D: .; V: TRBV7-9; length: 15; DNA: TGTGCCAGCAGCGCCGCCGGGGTCCCGGGCACTGAAGCTTTCTTT; CDR3: CASSAAGVPGTEAFF